Following are 23 T cell receptor beta chains from one sample sequenced in a study of CD8+ T cells in alopecia areata. Sorting used CD4, CD8alpha, NKG2D, NKG2ACE and other markers on pooled cutaneous lymph node cells. Following RNA extraction, reverse transcription yielded cDNA that acted as the sequencing template. Only in-frame clones appear in the TCRdb table, and some are missing; sequencing was by immunoSEQ multiplex PCR. This sample carries about 300,000 clones, none of them present only once. The sample comprised CD4+ T cells sorted from a lymph node. These receptors all stem from a C3H/HeJ mouse with alopecia areata. MHC haplotype: H2-k.

Points on this clone: Genes and germline come from the mouse. Read coverage stops 3 residues before the CDR3 terminus; the germline J gene supplies the remainder. This rearrangement joins TRBV13-1 to TRBJ1-6; maybe TRBD1 (5 bases). TRBJ1-6 is sorted into the ORF group, with uncertain function. The V gene's germline CDR1 is NSHNY and CDR2 SYGAGN. V lost 0 bases, J lost 6 bases, and 10 bases lay in between. This CDR3 contains 15 residues. CDR3 DNA, as far as it was read: TGTGCCAGCAGTGATGCCCCCAGGGCTAATTCGCCC. It translates to CASSDAPRANSP. In full, the CDR3 reads CASSDAPRANSPLYF.

For this clone: Genes and germline are mouse. The read is 4 residues too short to cover the CDR3 end, so that end is filled in from the germline J gene. V and J are TRBV13-3 and TRBJ1-1, with 8 bases fitting TRBD1. This CDR3 spans 17 amino acids. CDR1 is NNHDY, CDR2 SYVADS, per germline. CDR3: CASSGQAGGWGLGEVFF. The sequenced CDR3 bases are TGTGCCAGCAGTGGCCAAGCAGGGGGCTGGGGGTTGGGA.

A remark on this clone: This may be a read error, as it is one base from a much larger clone. Genes here carry mouse names. The same CDR3 also results from other DNA sequences found in this sample. The sequenced part of the CDR3 DNA is TGTGCCAGCAGGCCGGGACAATATGCT. Its translation: CASRPGQYA. The entire CDR3 protein is CASRPGQYAEQFF. V gene TRBV19 combines with J gene TRBJ2-1, with a weak D call TRBD1 (6 bases). The read ends 4 residues before the CDR3 terminus; that terminus is restored from the germline J gene. The CDR3 contains 13 residues. The V and J ends lost 5 bases and 4 bases respectively, with 10 bases between them. Germline V lookup: CDR1 FNHDT, CDR2 SITEND (reference sequence).

Turning to this clone: The listed genes are named as in mouse. Different DNA sequences within this sample yield the same CDR3. The CDR3 is CASSPGDQDTQYF. The CDR3 DNA, read in part, is TGTGCCAGCAGTCCAGGGGACCAAGAC. The gene calls are TRBV14 and TRBJ2-5, with D possibly being TRBD1 (6 bases). The CDR3 end is not reached by the read, which stops 4 residues before it; the germline J gene fills it in. V lost 4 bases to trimming and J lost 1 base, with 7 bases between them. The CDR3 runs 13 residues. CDR1 and CDR2 from the germline V gene are SGHDT and FRDEAV.

About this clone: Gene names and germline refer to mouse. The read terminates 4 residues before the CDR3 end, so the remaining end is supplied by the germline J gene. The chain combines TRBV17 with TRBJ1-1; TRBD1 matches at 7 bases. Germline-derived CDR1 and CDR2 are MNHDT and YYDKIL. V lost 2 bases, J lost 0 bases, and 3 bases stayed unmatched. This CDR3 spans 15 amino acids. CDR3 bases read: TGTGCTAGCAGTAGACAAGGGACAGCAAACACA. Translating it yields CASSRQGTANT. The full CDR3 is CASSRQGTANTEVFF.

A note on this clone: The gene names given are mouse names. The CDR3 goes on 3 residues after the read ends, and that part is filled in from the germline J gene. The V gene is TRBV19, the J gene TRBJ1-6; D not certain. TRBJ1-6 is an open reading frame, and its role is uncertain. CDR1 and CDR2 from the germline V gene are FNHDT and SITEND (reference sequence). The CDR3 is made up of 13 amino acids. The V end lost 2 bases, the J end lost 7 bases, and 7 bases lay between the germline ends. The covered CDR3 bases are TGTGCCAGCAGTATGAACAAAAATTCGCCC. Protein sequence: CASSMNKNSP. The CDR3 reads in full as CASSMNKNSPLYF.

In this sample, this clone turned up a few times. Gene names are mouse gene names. The read falls 4 residues short of the CDR3 end, and the missing part is taken from the germline J gene. This sample includes further DNA sequences coding for the same CDR3. V and J are TRBV19 and TRBJ1-2; 10 bases fit TRBD1. In germline, CDR1 is FNHDT, CDR2 SITEND (reference sequence). The CDR3 covers 14 residues. With 3 bases clipped from V and 4 bases from J, the junction kept 3 bases outside the gene matches. CDR3 region: CASSRQGAGSDYTF. The CDR3 DNA, read in part, is TGTGCCAGCAGTAGACAGGGGGCTGGCTCC.

This clone appeared a few times. The gene names given are mouse names. The CDR3 is cut off 4 residues early in the read; its end comes from the germline J gene. This chain joins TRBV13-1 and TRBJ2-2; 10 bases line up with TRBD1. V trimming: 5 bases; J trimming: 3 bases; junction bases outside the gene matches: 10. CDR3 size: 17 residues. Germline V CDR1 and CDR2: NSHNY, SYGAGN. CDR3: CASRAYSGQGYTGQLYF. The sequenced part of the CDR3 DNA is TGTGCCAGCAGGGCATATTCGGGACAGGGGTACACCGGG.

In its sample, this clone was seen a few times. Here the gene names and germline are mouse. Read data end 4 residues before the CDR3 end; the end is taken from the germline J gene. The chain recombines TRBV5 with TRBJ1-1; TRBD1 aligns across 8 bases. Germline CDR1 LGHNA, CDR2 YNLKQL (reference sequence). The ends lost 0 bases at V and 1 base at J; junction bases unmatched: 7. The CDR3 runs to 17 residues. The CDR3 sequence is CASSQDAAGGGNTEVFF. CDR3 DNA (partial): TGTGCCAGCAGCCAAGATGCGGCAGGGGGCGGAAACACA.

As concerns this clone: Mouse names are used for the genes. The read is 4 residues too short to cover the CDR3 end, so that end is filled in from the germline J gene. The rearrangement joins TRBV1 to TRBJ2-3, with TRBD2 matching 10 bases. Per the germline V gene, CDR1 is NSQYPW and CDR2 is LRSPGD (reference sequence). Losses at the gene ends were 4 bases for V and 0 bases for J; bases not matched to a gene: 1. This CDR3 is built from 15 residues. The CDR3 here is CTCSVDWGSAETLYF. CDR3 DNA, as far as it was read: TGCACCTGCAGTGTGGACTGGGGGAGTGCAGAA.

This clone has more than one count but fewer than ten. Gene labels here are mouse ones. The read terminates 4 residues ahead of where the CDR3 ends, so the germline J gene completes it. The V call is TRBV13-3, the J call TRBJ2-3; 11 nucleotides agree with TRBD1. Losses at the gene ends were 5 bases for V and 3 bases for J; bases not matched to a gene: 5. The CDR3 loop spans 15 amino acids. Germline CDR1 NNHDY, CDR2 SYVADS. This chain's CDR3 is CASRSGQGAAETLYF. Partial CDR3 DNA: TGTGCCAGCAGGTCTGGACAGGGGGCAGCAGAA.

In regard to this clone: Gene labels here are mouse ones. The read terminates 4 residues ahead of where the CDR3 ends, so the germline J gene completes it. The chain combines TRBV14 with TRBJ2-5, with D uncertain. Per the germline V gene, CDR1 is SGHDT and CDR2 is FRDEAV. V was shortened by 5 bases and J by 2 bases, with 9 bases between the two germline ends. The CDR3 spans 13 residues. The covered CDR3 bases are TGTGCCAGCAGACCAGCGATCCAAGAC. Protein: CASRPAIQD. The whole CDR3 protein reads CASRPAIQDTQYF.

This clone was picked up a small number of times. Gene names denote mouse genes. Partial CDR3 DNA: TGTGCCAGCAGTTCCAGGGGTTTTAATTCGCCC. Translated, it gives CASSSRGFNSP. The full CDR3 reads CASSSRGFNSPLYF. The chain joins TRBV19 to TRBJ1-6; D might be TRBD1 (6 bases). Read data end 3 residues before the CDR3 end; the end is taken from the germline J gene. TRBJ1-6 is an ORF for which the function is uncertain. Trimming left V 4 bases short and J 6 bases short, with 11 bases between. Germline V lookup: CDR1 FNHDT, CDR2 SITEND (reference sequence). This CDR3 contains 14 residues.

There are a few counts of this clone. Gene names are the mouse ones. The read finishes 4 residues shy of the CDR3 end, and the germline J gene is used to complete it. The sample has other DNA sequences that encode this CDR3 too. V is TRBV31 and J is TRBJ2-7; a weak D match, TRBD1 (5 bases). V lost 0 bases and J lost 2, with 11 bases in between. The CDR3 sequence is 14 residues long. Germline V gene data show CDR1 as GKSSPN and CDR2 as SITVG. The chain's CDR3 is CAWSLGQGAYEQYF. CDR3 DNA (partial): TGTGCCTGGAGTCTCGGGCAGGGCGCCTAT.

A remark on this clone: Gene and germline names: mouse. The CDR3 end falls 4 residues outside the read, so it is completed with the germline J gene. The chain links TRBV16 to TRBJ2-4, with 7 bases identical to TRBD2. This CDR3 is built from 17 residues. Germline-derived CDR1 and CDR2 are SGHSA and FRNQAP. After removal of 3 bases from V and 0 bases from J, the junction contained 9 bases not matched to a gene. The CDR3 region is CASSFIGLEPSQNTLYF. Incomplete CDR3 DNA: TGTGCAAGCAGCTTTATCGGACTGGAGCCTAGTCAAAAC.

A word on this clone: Genes and germline are mouse. The read is 4 residues too short to cover the CDR3 end, so that end is filled in from the germline J gene. The chain carries TRBV31 and TRBJ2-2; D is unresolved. V was clipped by 1 base and J by 1 base, with 7 bases between them. The CDR3 has 14 amino acids. Per germline, CDR1 GKSSPN and CDR2 SITVG. This CDR3 is CAWSQGINTGQLYF. The CDR3 DNA, read in part, is TGTGCCTGGAGTCAGGGAATAAACACCGGG.

This clone came up many times. Gene names are the mouse ones. The CDR3 end falls 4 residues outside the read, so it is completed with the germline J gene. This chain links TRBV19 with TRBJ2-1; 7 positions agree with TRBD1. The CDR3 is made up of 15 amino acids. V gave up 3 bases and J gave up 3 bases; unmatched junction bases: 6. Germline assignment: CDR1 FNHDT and CDR2 SITEND (reference sequence). The chain's CDR3 is CASSKTTGSYAEQFF. The DNA read from the CDR3 is TGTGCCAGCAGTAAAACGACAGGGAGCTATGCT.

This clone has a handful of counts. Genes and germline are mouse. Read sequence stops 4 residues before the CDR3 end, and the germline J gene provides the missing end. The chain is built from TRBV14 and TRBJ2-2, with TRBD1 matching 7 bases. This CDR3 is built from 15 residues. J gave up 1 base and V 1 base, and 1 base lay outside the gene matches. Germline CDR1 SGHDT, CDR2 FRDEAV. The CDR3 DNA, read in part, is TGTGCCAGCAGTTTCCAGGGGGTAAACACCGGG. It specifies CASSFQGVNTG. The full CDR3 protein reads CASSFQGVNTGQLYF.

On this clone itself: Gene labels here are mouse ones. The read gets to within 4 residues of the CDR3 end, and the germline J gene fills in the rest. V usage is TRBV13-2 and J usage is TRBJ2-1; 7 bases agree with TRBD2. CDR1 and CDR2 from the germline V gene are NNHNN and SYGAGS (reference sequence). CDR3 length: 16 residues. V shed 0 bases, J shed 3 bases, and the junction held 6 bases outside the gene matches. CDR3 protein: CASGDARMGGYAEQFF. The part of the CDR3 DNA that was read is TGTGCCAGCGGTGATGCAAGAATGGGGGGCTATGCT.

Worth noting for this clone: Gene labels here are mouse ones. The read terminates 4 residues before the CDR3 end, so the remaining end is supplied by the germline J gene. The V and J genes are TRBV12-1 and TRBJ1-2; 7 nucleotides line up with TRBD1. The CDR3 spans 15 residues. J lost 0 bases, V lost 2 bases, and 5 bases had no gene match. Germline CDR1 reads SGHSN; CDR2 reads HYEKVE. The chain's CDR3 is CASSQGTVTNSDYTF. The CDR3 bases that were read are TGTGCCAGCTCTCAAGGGACAGTCACAAACTCC.

Notes on this clone: Gene names are the mouse ones. The CDR3 is cut off 4 residues early in the read; its end comes from the germline J gene. The chain recombines TRBV5 with TRBJ2-1; 12 bases are shared with TRBD2. Per the germline V gene, CDR1 is LGHNA and CDR2 is YNLKQL (reference sequence). CDR3 length: 16 amino acids. The CDR3 region is CASSPGGDWGEAEQFF. CDR3 bases read: TGTGCCAGCAGCCCAGGTGGGGACTGGGGGGAGGCT.

Comments on this clone: Genes and germline are mouse. The read gets to within 4 residues of the CDR3 end, and the germline J gene fills in the rest. The chain employs TRBV3 and TRBJ1-1; 12 bases fit TRBD1. This CDR3 is built from 16 residues. The V and J ends lost 1 base and 4 bases, in that order; junction bases with no gene match: 4. The V gene's germline CDR1 is SNHLY and CDR2 FYNGKV (reference sequence). This chain's CDR3 is CASSLGGQGAGTEVFF. The sequenced part of the CDR3 DNA is TGTGCCAGCAGCTTAGGGGGACAGGGGGCAGGCACA.

As regards this clone: The listed genes are named as in mouse. Coverage ceases 4 residues before the CDR3 finishes, and the germline J gene fills in the end. The chain combines TRBV17 with TRBJ2-4, with D possibly being TRBD1 (5 bases). This CDR3 spans 16 amino acids. Germline V gene data show CDR1 as MNHDT and CDR2 as YYDKIL. V shed 1 base and J shed 0 bases, with 11 bases lying between them. The sequenced part of the CDR3 DNA is TGTGCTAGCAGTAGAGCCAGGGTTAGGAGTCAAAAC. It is translated as CASSRARVRSQN. The complete CDR3 sequence is CASSRARVRSQNTLYF.